These 14 T cell receptor beta chains originate from one sample sequenced in a study of shared clonotypes between healthy human individuals. Profiling relied on immunoSEQ multiplex PCR, and the TCRdb table lists in-frame clones only, not all of them. This sample has about 1 million clones, with 65% to 80% found just once. The specimen sequenced was memory CD4+ T cells sorted from blood. Subset defined: CD45RA-negative fraction. Source of these receptors: a man younger than 35 in good health.

V gene TRBV5-6 combines with J gene TRBJ1-6; 9 bases align to TRBD1. J was trimmed by 7 bases and V by 4 bases; bases with no gene match: 12. CDR1 and CDR2 (germline): SGHDT, YYEEEE. The CDR3 has 17 amino acids. CDR3 protein: CASSATGTGLYNSPLHF. CDR3 nucleotides: TGTGCCAGCAGCGCAACCGGGACAGGGTTATACAATTCACCCCTCCACTTT.

This clone has only one observation. The gene calls are TRBV7-9 and TRBJ1-6, with a tentative D call TRBD1 (6 bases). The CDR3 covers 13 residues. V was cut by 8 bases and J by 7 bases, with 12 bases left in between. Per the germline V gene, CDR1 is SEHNR and CDR2 is FQNEAQ (reference sequence). CDR3 amino acids: CASAGTPNSPLHF. Here the CDR3 DNA reads TGTGCCAGCGCCGGGACACCCAATTCACCCCTCCACTTT.

The chain uses TRBV9 and TRBJ1-5; a possible D gene is TRBD1 (5 bases). The CDR3 length is 15 residues. The V end lost 4 bases, the J end lost 6 bases, and 17 bases lay between the germline ends. Germline V gene data show CDR1 as SGDLS and CDR2 as YYNGEE. The DNA for the CDR3 is TGTGCCAGCAGCCCTGGGGCAGGGTGGTCTCAGCCCCAGCATTTT. Its protein is CASSPGAGWSQPQHF.

CDR3 DNA sequence: TGTGCCTGGGATGACAGCTCCTACAATGAGCAGTTCTTC. It specifies CAWDDSSYNEQFF. The chain couples TRBV30 to TRBJ2-1; weak D call: TRBD1 (5 bases). In germline, CDR1 is GTSNPN, CDR2 SVGIG (reference sequence). The CDR3 consists of 13 residues. Trimming removed 5 bases at V and 0 bases at J, with 8 bases between. The full variable domain, its missing parts supplied by reference TRBV30 and TRBJ2-1, is SQTIHQWPATLVQPVGSPLSLECTVEGTSNPNLYWYRQAAGRGLQLLFYSVGIGQISSEVPQNLSASRPQDRQFILSSKKLLLSDSGFYLCAWDDSSYNEQFFGPGTRLTVL.

The chain uses TRBV19 and TRBJ2-7, with D unclear. The CDR3 has 15 residues. Germline-derived CDR1 and CDR2 are LNHDA and SQIVND (reference sequence). V was clipped by 4 bases and J by 0 bases, with 13 bases between them. CDR3 amino acids: CASSRSVPSSYEQYF. CDR3 DNA: TGTGCCAGTAGTAGGAGCGTCCCGAGCTCCTACGAGCAGTACTTC.

The chain links TRBV2 to TRBJ1-2; TRBD1 matches 7 bases. With V trimmed by 5 bases and J by 2 bases, 5 bases remained unmatched. This CDR3 region has 14 residues. The germline gives CDR1 SNHLY, CDR2 FYNNEI. The CDR3 here is CASSFDRANYGYTF. The CDR3 DNA reads as TGTGCCAGCAGTTTCGACAGGGCCAACTATGGCTACACCTTC.

V usage is TRBV7-2 and J usage is TRBJ1-6; TRBD1 might be the D (6 bases). The CDR3 extends over 16 amino acids. The V gene's germline CDR1 is SGHTA and CDR2 FQGNSA. V lost 1 base, J lost 9 bases, and 16 bases lay in between. CDR3 residues: CASSLDPGGAFSPLHF. The CDR3 DNA reads as TGTGCCAGCAGCTTAGATCCGGGGGGGGCATTTTCACCCCTCCACTTT.

The chain carries TRBV4-3 and TRBJ2-7; a possible D gene is TRBD2 (6 bases). The V gene's germline CDR1 is LGHNA and CDR2 YSLEER. The V end was cut by 0 bases, the J end by 0 bases, with 15 bases between. This CDR3 comprises 17 residues. CDR3 sequence (DNA): TGCGCCAGCAGCCAAGATGACGGGGGTCGGGGCTCCTACGAGCAGTACTTC. Translated: CASSQDDGGRGSYEQYF.

The J gene is TRBJ1-2, the V gene TRBV7-9, with D possibly being TRBD1 (6 bases). This CDR3 is built from 17 residues. Per the germline V gene, CDR1 is SEHNR and CDR2 is FQNEAQ (reference sequence). Trimming left V 5 bases short and J 3 bases short, with 22 bases between. Written as DNA, the CDR3 is TGTGCCAGCAGCCAGACGTCCTGGGGGCAGGAGGACTATGGCTACACCTTC. Translated: CASSQTSWGQEDYGYTF.

This clone was picked up a small number of times. The chain is built from TRBV15 and TRBJ1-1, with D uncertain. V lost 0 bases to trimming and J lost 4 bases, with 6 bases between them. The V gene's germline CDR1 is LNHNV and CDR2 YYDKDF (reference sequence). CDR3 length equals 13 residues. CDR3 in amino acids: CATSRDKGTEAFF. The DNA of the CDR3 is TGTGCCACCAGCAGAGATAAGGGCACTGAAGCTTTCTTT.

The rearrangement joins TRBV4-1 to TRBJ1-2; D uncertain. Germline V gene lookup returns CDR1 MGHRA and CDR2 YSYEKL. With 1 base removed from V and 1 base from J, the gap between germline ends came to 7 bases. The CDR3 extends over 14 amino acids. DNA for the CDR3: TGCGCCAGCAGCCAAGGGGTCAATAACTATGGCTACACCTTC. It translates to CASSQGVNNYGYTF.

V gene TRBV29-1 combines with J gene TRBJ1-1; D remains unclear. This CDR3 region has 11 residues. Trimming removed 7 bases from V and 1 base from J, with 7 bases in between. Germline V lookup: CDR1 SQVTM, CDR2 ANQGSEA. The DNA for the CDR3 is TGCAGCGGTGAGGGGAACACTGAAGCTTTCTTT. As protein: CSGEGNTEAFF.

This clone appeared a few times. The genes are TRBV10-1 and TRBJ1-2, with D unclear. The V gene's germline CDR1 is WNHNN and CDR2 SYGVQD (reference sequence). Trimming took 2 bases from V and 0 from J, leaving 4 bases between them. The CDR3 spans 13 residues. The CDR3 DNA is TGCGCCAGCAGTGAGAACACTAACTATGGCTACACCTTC. It specifies CASSENTNYGYTF.

This rearrangement joins TRBV5-4 to TRBJ1-1; TRBD1 matches 7 bases. J gave up 2 bases and V 2 bases, and 6 bases lay outside the gene matches. Germline values: CDR1 SGHNT, CDR2 YYREEE (reference sequence). The CDR3 sequence is 15 residues long. CDR3 in amino acids: CASSLRGPINTEAFF. For the CDR3, the DNA is TGTGCCAGCAGCTTAAGGGGGCCTATTAACACTGAAGCTTTCTTT. The full variable domain, with the rest looked up from reference TRBV5-4 and TRBJ1-1, is ETGVTQSPTHLIKTRGQQVTLRCSSQSGHNTVSWYQQALGQGPQFIFQYYREEENGRGNFPPRFSGLQFPNYSSELNVNALELDDSALYLCASSLRGPINTEAFFGQGTRLTVV.